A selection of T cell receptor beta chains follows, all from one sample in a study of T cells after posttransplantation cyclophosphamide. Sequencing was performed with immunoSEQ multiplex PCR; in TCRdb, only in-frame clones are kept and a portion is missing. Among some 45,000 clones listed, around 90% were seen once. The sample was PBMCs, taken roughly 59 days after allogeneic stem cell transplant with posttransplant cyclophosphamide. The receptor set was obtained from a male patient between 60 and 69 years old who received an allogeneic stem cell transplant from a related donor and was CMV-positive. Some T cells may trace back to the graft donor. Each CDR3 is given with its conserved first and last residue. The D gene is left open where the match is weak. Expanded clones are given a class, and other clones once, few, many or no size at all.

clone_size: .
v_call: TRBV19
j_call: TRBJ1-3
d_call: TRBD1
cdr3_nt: TGTGCCAGTAGTATACGGCAGGGGGCTTCTGGAAACACCATATATTTT
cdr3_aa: CASSIRQGASGNTIYF

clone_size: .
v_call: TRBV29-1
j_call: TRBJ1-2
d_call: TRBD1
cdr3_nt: TGCAGCATAGCGGACCCCGGGACAGGGTTTACTGGCTACACCTTC
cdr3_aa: CSIADPGTGFTGYTF

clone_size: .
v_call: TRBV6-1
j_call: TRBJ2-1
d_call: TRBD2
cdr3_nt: TGTGCCAGCAGTGAATCGACTAGCCGAAGGGCTGTCAATGAGCAGTTCTTC
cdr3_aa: CASSESTSRRAVNEQFF

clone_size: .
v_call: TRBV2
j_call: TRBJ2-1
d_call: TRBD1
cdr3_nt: TGTGCCAGCAGCGAGGACAGGGGAGGAGGGAGGTTCTTC
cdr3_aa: CASSEDRGGGRFF

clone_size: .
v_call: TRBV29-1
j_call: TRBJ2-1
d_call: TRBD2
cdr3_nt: TGCAGCGCCTGCCTCGGGGGGGTGAATGAGCAGTTCTTC
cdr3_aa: CSACLGGVNEQFF

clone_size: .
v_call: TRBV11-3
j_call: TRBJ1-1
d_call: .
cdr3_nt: TGTGCCAGCAGCTTAGACCCAGGGGAAGCTTTCTTT
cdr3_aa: CASSLDPGEAFF

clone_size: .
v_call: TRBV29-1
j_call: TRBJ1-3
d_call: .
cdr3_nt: TGCAGCTTTAACTCTGGAAACACCATATATTTT
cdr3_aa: CSFNSGNTIYF

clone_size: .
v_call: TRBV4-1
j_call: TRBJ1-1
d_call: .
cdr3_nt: TGCGCCAGCAGCCAAGTCGGCGGGGGCAGGAACACTGAAGCTTTCTTT
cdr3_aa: CASSQVGGGRNTEAFF

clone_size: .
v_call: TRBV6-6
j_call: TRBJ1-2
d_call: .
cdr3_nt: TGTGCCAGCAGTCGACAGGTCACTAACTATGGCTACACCTTC
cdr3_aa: CASSRQVTNYGYTF

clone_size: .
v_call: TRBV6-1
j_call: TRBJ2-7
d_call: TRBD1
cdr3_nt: TGTGCCAGCAGTGCCCGGACAGGGGTCTACGAGCAGTACTTC
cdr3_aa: CASSARTGVYEQYF

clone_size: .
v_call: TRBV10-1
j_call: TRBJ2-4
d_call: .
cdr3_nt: TGCGCCAGCAGTGACTCAGGGTATGACCAAAACATTCAGTACTTC
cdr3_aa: CASSDSGYDQNIQYF

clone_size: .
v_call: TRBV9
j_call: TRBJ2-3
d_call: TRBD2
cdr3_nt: TGTGCCAGCAGCGTGGTAACTAGCGGGGGCACAGATACGCAGTATTTT
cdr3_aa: CASSVVTSGGTDTQYF

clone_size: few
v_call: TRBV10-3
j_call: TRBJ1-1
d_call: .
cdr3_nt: TGTGCCATCAGTGAGTCCTCGAACACTGAAGCTTTCTTT
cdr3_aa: CAISESSNTEAFF

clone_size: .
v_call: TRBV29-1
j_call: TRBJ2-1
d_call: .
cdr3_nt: TGCAGCGTAGTAAAGCAGGGCCAGTTCGGTGAGCAGTTCTTC
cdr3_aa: CSVVKQGQFGEQFF

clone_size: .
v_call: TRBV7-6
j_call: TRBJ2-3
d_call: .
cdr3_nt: TGTGCCAGCACCCTCCAAGCGGAGTTCACAGATACGCAGTATTTT
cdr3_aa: CASTLQAEFTDTQYF

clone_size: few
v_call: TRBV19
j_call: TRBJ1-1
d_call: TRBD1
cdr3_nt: TGTGCCAGTAGTATAATCAGAACAGGGGGTACTGAAGCTTTCTTT
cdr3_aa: CASSIIRTGGTEAFF

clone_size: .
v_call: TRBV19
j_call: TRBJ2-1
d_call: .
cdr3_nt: TGTGCCAGTAGGGCTAGGAGCTCCTACAATGAGCAGTTCTTC
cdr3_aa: CASRARSSYNEQFF

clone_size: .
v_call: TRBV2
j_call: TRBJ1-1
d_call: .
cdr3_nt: TGTGCCAGCAGTTACGGACTGAGCACTGAAGCTTTCTTT
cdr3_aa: CASSYGLSTEAFF

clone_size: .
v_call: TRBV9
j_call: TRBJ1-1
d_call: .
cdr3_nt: TGTGCCAGCAGCGTTTCGGGGGGAATTTCCCGGTCTGAAGCTTTCTTT
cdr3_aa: CASSVSGGISRSEAFF

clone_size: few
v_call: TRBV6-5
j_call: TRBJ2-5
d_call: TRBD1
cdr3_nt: TGTGCCAGCAGCTTAACAGGGGGAGAAGAGACCCAGTACTTC
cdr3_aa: CASSLTGGEETQYF

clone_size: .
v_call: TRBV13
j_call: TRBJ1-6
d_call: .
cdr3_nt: TGTGCCAGCCCCCGACAGAGTTATAATTCACCCCTCCACTTT
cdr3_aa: CASPRQSYNSPLHF

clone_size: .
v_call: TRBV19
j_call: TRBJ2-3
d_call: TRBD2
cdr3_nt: TGTGCCAGTACTTTAGGTAGCGGGGGCACAGATACGCAGTATTTT
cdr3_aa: CASTLGSGGTDTQYF

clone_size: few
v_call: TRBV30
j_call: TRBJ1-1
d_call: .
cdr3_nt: TGTGCCTGGAGTGTGGTAGTCTCCACTGAAGCTTTCTTT
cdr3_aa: CAWSVVVSTEAFF

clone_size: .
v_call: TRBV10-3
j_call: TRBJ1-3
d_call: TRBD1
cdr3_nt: TGTGCCATCAGTGCTCTCGCGGACAGGAGCTCTGGAAACACCATATATTTT
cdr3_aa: CAISALADRSSGNTIYF

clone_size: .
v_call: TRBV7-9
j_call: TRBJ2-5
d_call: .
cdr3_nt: TGTGCCAGCAGCTCAGCATTGGGAGGGGGTCTAGAGACCCAGTACTTC
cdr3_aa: CASSSALGGGLETQYF

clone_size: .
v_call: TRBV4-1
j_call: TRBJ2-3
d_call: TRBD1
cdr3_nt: TGCGCCAGCAGCTCCCCGGGACAGACCGTCGGTGATACGCAGTATTTT
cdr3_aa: CASSSPGQTVGDTQYF

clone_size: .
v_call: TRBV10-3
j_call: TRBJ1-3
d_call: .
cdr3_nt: TGTGCCACATCCCAGGAAGGCATCTCTGGAAACACCATATATTTT
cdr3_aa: CATSQEGISGNTIYF

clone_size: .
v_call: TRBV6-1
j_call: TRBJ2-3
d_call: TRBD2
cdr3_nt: TGTGCCAGCAACCTGAGGACTAGCGGATGGGATACGCAGTATTTT
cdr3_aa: CASNLRTSGWDTQYF

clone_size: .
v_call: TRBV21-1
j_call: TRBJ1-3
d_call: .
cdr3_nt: TGTGCCAGCAGCAAAACTGTTAATCTCCCCCGGGACAAGGATCGAAACACCATATATTTT
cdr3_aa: CASSKTVNLPRDKDRNTIYF

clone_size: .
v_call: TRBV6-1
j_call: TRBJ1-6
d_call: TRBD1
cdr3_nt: TGTGCCAGCAGCATGGGACAGACCTATAATTCACCCCTCCACTTT
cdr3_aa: CASSMGQTYNSPLHF

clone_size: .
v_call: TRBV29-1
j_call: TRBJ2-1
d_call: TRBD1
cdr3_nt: TGCAGCTCCCGGCGACAGGGGATTGGCAATGAGCAGTTCTTC
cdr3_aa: CSSRRQGIGNEQFF

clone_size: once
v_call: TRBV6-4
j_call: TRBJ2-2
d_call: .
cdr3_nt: TGTGCCAGCAGACACAGGGACACCGGGGAGCTGTTTTTT
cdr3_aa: CASRHRDTGELFF

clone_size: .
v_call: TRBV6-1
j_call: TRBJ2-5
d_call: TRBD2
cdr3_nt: TGTGCCAGCAGTGACCAGGGACTAGCGGAACCGCAAGAGACCCAGTACTTC
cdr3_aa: CASSDQGLAEPQETQYF

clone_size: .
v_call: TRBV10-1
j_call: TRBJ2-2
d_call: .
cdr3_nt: TGCGCCAGCCAAGGAACGGGTGGCGGTGGCGGGGAGCTGTTTTTT
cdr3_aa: CASQGTGGGGGELFF

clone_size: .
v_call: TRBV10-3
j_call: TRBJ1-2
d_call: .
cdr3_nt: TGTGCCATCAGTGAAGCCGGAACCCCGAGGGATGGCTACACCTTC
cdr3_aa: CAISEAGTPRDGYTF

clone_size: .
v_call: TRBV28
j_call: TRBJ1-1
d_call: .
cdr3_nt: TGTGCCAGCAGCCAAACGGGAGGGGGCACTGAAGCTTTCTTT
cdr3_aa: CASSQTGGGTEAFF

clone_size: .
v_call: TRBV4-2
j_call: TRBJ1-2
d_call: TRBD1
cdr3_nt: TGTGCCAGCAGCCAAGCGGGGACAGGGGTTATCTATGGCTACACCTTC
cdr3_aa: CASSQAGTGVIYGYTF